The present entry profiles one T cell receptor beta chain with its context. The sample belongs to a study of long-term antiretroviral therapy in people with HIV. A v3.0 immunoSEQ assay was performed at survey level. Sequenced by immunoSEQ multiplex PCR; TCRdb stores in-frame clones only, minus some. The sample carries tens of thousands of clones, 75% to 90% recorded once. The specimen comprised unsorted PBMCs, sampled 3.1 years after starting antiretroviral therapy. This TCR derives from a woman aged 45-65 years with HIV.

In DNA form, the CDR3 reads TGTGCCAGCAGTCCGGCACAGGCAGGAGTCTATGGCTACACCTTC. This translates into CASSPAQAGVYGYTF. The chain couples TRBV6-5 to TRBJ1-2, with D possibly matching TRBD1 (5 bases). V was trimmed by 5 bases and J by 4 bases, leaving 17 bases between them. CDR1 is MNHEY, CDR2 SVGAGI, per germline. The CDR3 loop spans 15 amino acids.